The rows below give T cell receptor beta chains drawn from one sample of a study of identical twins. TCRdb called the 5' RACE reads again in MiXCR, with one record for every CDR3 protein. The sample holds 200,000 to 250,000 distinct CDR3 sequences; over 12% are singletons and the top ten take 7% to 9%. The sequenced material came from memory (CD45RO+) T cells sorted from blood. The receptors were gathered from a woman aged 18 to 35 in good health. CDR3s include the opening cysteine and the closing phenylalanine or tryptophan. The order of the fields is J gene, D gene, V gene, CDR3 length, clone size, CDR3 DNA, CDR3 protein. A D gene is named only where the DNA matches it firmly. Rows give clone size only sometimes, using once, few, many, or a class for an expanded clone.

TRBJ1-2 | NA | TRBV7-9 | 15 | NA | TGTGCCAGCAGCGTTAACACAGGGACCGATAATGGCTACACCTTC | CASSVNTGTDNGYTF
TRBJ2-2 | TRBD2 | TRBV7-9 | 15 | few | TGTGCCAGCCGCTCGGGACTAGCGGGAGCCGGGGAGCTGTTTTTT | CASRSGLAGAGELFF
TRBJ1-5 | NA | TRBV7-2 | 14 | NA | TGTGCCATTGAACGGGGCGGTGGCAATCAGCCCCAGCATTTT | CAIERGGGNQPQHF
TRBJ2-7 | TRBD1 | TRBV5-1 | 14 | many | TGCGCCAGCAGCTTGGAAGGGGGCCAGTACGAGCAGTACTTC | CASSLEGGQYEQYF
TRBJ2-1 | NA | TRBV11-3 | 16 | few | TGTGCCAGCAGCCCCTCGGGGTACAGCTCCTACAATGAGCAGTTCTTC | CASSPSGYSSYNEQFF
TRBJ2-3 | TRBD2 | TRBV5-1 | 16 | NA | TGCGCCAGCAGCTTAAGGACTAGCGGGATCACAGATACGCAGTATTTT | CASSLRTSGITDTQYF
TRBJ1-6 | NA | TRBV4-3 | 15 | NA | TGCGCCAGCAGCCAGGAAGGGAGGGAGAATTCACCCCTCCACTTT | CASSQEGRENSPLHF
TRBJ2-1 | TRBD2 | TRBV12-3/TRBV12-4 | 14 | many | TGTGCCAGCAGTACGGTAGCGGGGGGCAATGAGCAGTTCTTC | CASSTVAGGNEQFF
TRBJ1-6 | NA | TRBV6-1 | 14 | NA | TGTGCCAGCAGTGTGCGGGGTGAGCATTCACCCCTCCACTTT | CASSVRGEHSPLHF
TRBJ2-7 | TRBD1 | TRBV10-2 | 15 | NA | TGCGCCAGCAGTGAGGGAAGGGGGCCAACCTACGAGCAGTACTTC | CASSEGRGPTYEQYF
TRBJ2-5 | TRBD2 | TRBV5-1 | 14 | NA | TGCGCCAGCAGCTCTAGCGGGGGGGCAGAGACCCAGTACTTC | CASSSSGGAETQYF
TRBJ2-7 | NA | TRBV20-1 | 12 | few | TGCAGTGCTGGGAAGGGAGGCCACGAGCAGTACTTC | CSAGKGGHEQYF
TRBJ2-3 | NA | TRBV7-9 | 15 | NA | TGTGCCAGCAGCTTAGCTGGCAGTAGCACAGATACGCAGTATTTT | CASSLAGSSTDTQYF
TRBJ1-3 | NA | TRBV12-3/TRBV12-4 | 12 | many | TGTGCCAGCAGCCCAGTCGGAAACACCATATATTTT | CASSPVGNTIYF
TRBJ2-1 | NA | TRBV27 | 13 | NA | TGTGCCAGCAGACCCCTTGGGGGCAATGAGCAGTTCTTC | CASRPLGGNEQFF
TRBJ2-1 | NA | TRBV5-1 | 13 | few | TGCGCCAGCAGCACCCCGGACGGGGGTGAGCAGTTCTTC | CASSTPDGGEQFF
TRBJ2-7 | NA | TRBV7-8 | 12 | NA | TGTGCCAGCAGCTTAAGGCTCTACGAGCAGTACTTC | CASSLRLYEQYF
TRBJ1-6 | NA | TRBV12-3/TRBV12-4 | 14 | few | TGTGCCAGCAGTCTGGGACTGTCCCAATCACCCCTCCACTTT | CASSLGLSQSPLHF
TRBJ2-3 | TRBD2 | TRBV20-1 | 16 | NA | TGCAGTGCAACCGGGACTAGCGGGGGGAGCACAGATACGCAGTATTTT | CSATGTSGGSTDTQYF
TRBJ1-2 | NA | TRBV2 | 13 | few | TGTGCCAGCAGTGAGGAGGTAGCCTATGGCTACACCTTC | CASSEEVAYGYTF
TRBJ2-6 | TRBD1 | TRBV9 | 19 | few | TGTGCCAGCAGCGGGAAGACAGGGGGCATATACTCTGGGGCCAACGTCCTGACTTTC | CASSGKTGGIYSGANVLTF
TRBJ2-3 | NA | TRBV12-3/TRBV12-4 | 13 | many | TGTGCCAGCATTGGAGGGAGCACAGATACGCAGTATTTT | CASIGGSTDTQYF
TRBJ2-5 | NA | TRBV5-5 | 14 | NA | TGTGCCAGCAGCCAAGGGACCACTCTAGAGACCCAGTACTTC | CASSQGTTLETQYF
TRBJ2-3 | TRBD1 | TRBV9 | 17 | NA | TGTGCCAGCAGCGCCGTTAACAGGGGCCCCAACACAGATACGCAGTATTTT | CASSAVNRGPNTDTQYF
TRBJ2-2 | NA | TRBV12-3/TRBV12-4 | 14 | NA | TGTGCCAGCAGTCAGGACTCAGGCGGCGGGGAGCTGTTTTTT | CASSQDSGGGELFF
TRBJ2-7 | NA | TRBV12-3/TRBV12-4 | 14 | few | TGTGCCAGCAGGCGGGTAGGGTCAGGCTACGAGCAGTACTTC | CASRRVGSGYEQYF
TRBJ2-7 | TRBD1 | TRBV20-1 | 15 | few | TGCAGTGCTGGGAACCCCGGGACAGCTTCCTACGAGCAGTACTTC | CSAGNPGTASYEQYF
TRBJ2-1 | TRBD2 | TRBV5-1 | 15 | few | TGCGCCAGCAGCGCCGCTAGCGGCTCCTACAATGAGCAGTTCTTC | CASSAASGSYNEQFF
TRBJ2-2 | NA | TRBV28 | 15 | few | TGTGCCAGCCTGGAGAATTTCGCGAACACCGGGGAGCTGTTTTTT | CASLENFANTGELFF
TRBJ2-1 | NA | TRBV14 | 15 | few | TGTGCCAGCAGCCAAGATTTACACAGCTACAATGAGCAGTTCTTC | CASSQDLHSYNEQFF
TRBJ2-2 | TRBD2 | TRBV20-1 | 17 | many | TGCAGTGCTAGAGACCCCGGGAGCGGGAGAGGAACCGGGGAGCTGTTTTTT | CSARDPGSGRGTGELFF
TRBJ1-5 | TRBD1 | TRBV12-3/TRBV12-4 | 17 | NA | TGTGCCAGCAGTCGAACAGGGGGGGCAGGGAGCAATCAGCCCCAGCATTTT | CASSRTGGAGSNQPQHF
TRBJ1-1 | NA | TRBV20-1 | 12 | NA | TGCAGTGCTAGTGACCGGGGGGCTGAAGCTTTCTTT | CSASDRGAEAFF
TRBJ1-1 | NA | TRBV6-1 | 14 | NA | TGTGCCAGCCTACGATCGGGACGGCACACTGAAGCTTTCTTT | CASLRSGRHTEAFF
TRBJ1-1 | NA | TRBV3-1 | 15 | many | TGTGCCAGCAGCCCCCCGGTACCGGGGCGAACTGAAGCTTTCTTT | CASSPPVPGRTEAFF
TRBJ2-7 | NA | TRBV6-1 | 12 | NA | TGTGCCAGCCGAATGGCGACCTACGAGCAGTACTTC | CASRMATYEQYF
TRBJ2-3 | NA | TRBV27 | 15 | few | TGTGCCAGCAGTTCGAGGGCCCCTAGCACAGATACGCAGTATTTT | CASSSRAPSTDTQYF
TRBJ2-2 | NA | TRBV5-1 | 11 | many | TGCGCCAGCAACGTAGCCGGGGAGCTGTTTTTT | CASNVAGELFF
TRBJ2-1 | TRBD2 | TRBV6-4 | 15 | many | TGTGCCAGCAGTGGAACTAGCGGAGGGTTCAATGAGCAGTTCTTC | CASSGTSGGFNEQFF
TRBJ2-2 | NA | TRBV15 | 13 | NA | TGTGCCACCAGCAAACCGAACACCGGGGAGCTGTTTTTT | CATSKPNTGELFF